The 8 T cell receptor beta chains below were found in one sample sequenced in a study of glioma-infiltrating T cells after dendritic cell vaccination. Noted time point: after dendritic cell vaccination, including at tumor progression/relapse. Repertoires were generated with immunoSEQ multiplex PCR, while TCRdb's copy carries only in-frame clones and drops some. The table has fewer than 85,000 clones, around 86% seen once. This specimen consisted of blood, obtained after dendritic cell vaccination. Receptors originate from a human donor with glioblastoma.

Note on this clone: The junction departs from the called germline gene at one end, perhaps through a read error. The gene calls are TRBV7-9 and TRBJ1-1, with 7 bases identical to TRBD1. The germline gives CDR1 SEHNR, CDR2 FQNEAQ (reference sequence). This CDR3 is built from 13 residues. CDR3 coding DNA: TGTGCCAGCAGCTCATCCTTTGGCGGACAGGAGGTCTTT. Translating gives CASSSSFGGQEVF. The full variable domain, with the rest looked up from reference TRBV7-9 and TRBJ1-1, is DTGVSQNPRHKITKRGQNVTFRCDPISEHNRLYWYRQTLGQGPEFLTYFQNEAQLEKSRLLSDRFSAERPKGSFSTLEIQRTEQGDSAMYLCASSSSFGGQEVFGQGTRLTVV.

The V gene is TRBV6-6, the J gene TRBJ2-1, with a possible D match to TRBD2 (5 bases). The germline V gene has CDR1 MNHNY and CDR2 SVGAGI (reference sequence). The CDR3 extends over 16 amino acids. V shed 2 bases and J shed 6 bases, with 17 bases lying between them. The CDR3 region has the DNA TGTGCCAGCAGTTACCCCGTGAGGGAGCCCGCCAATGAGCAGTTCTTC. Translated: CASSYPVREPANEQFF.

Comments on this clone: Other DNA sequences in this sample translate to the same CDR3. This chain links TRBV4-1 with TRBJ1-3; maybe TRBD1 (6 bases). V lost 2 bases and J lost 6, with 17 bases in between. The CDR3 loop spans 16 amino acids. CDR1 and CDR2 from the germline V gene are MGHRA and YSYEKL. The CDR3 loop is CASSQTGGATENTIYF. The CDR3 bases are TGCGCCAGCAGCCAAACTGGGGGCGCGACGGAAAACACCATATATTTT.

This chain uses TRBV5-4 with TRBJ2-5; TRBD1 matches 9 bases. J gave up 5 bases and V 4 bases, and 6 bases lay outside the gene matches. Looked up from germline, CDR1 is SGHNT and CDR2 is YYREEE (reference sequence). This CDR3 comprises 14 residues. For the CDR3, the DNA is TGTGCCAGCAGCAACCGGGACAGGGTCGAGACCCAGTACTTC. This codes for CASSNRDRVETQYF.

This chain uses TRBV29-1 with TRBJ1-3; D is undetermined. Germline CDR1 reads SQVTM; CDR2 reads ANQGSEA. The CDR3 runs 13 residues. Trimming cost V 1 base and J 4 bases, with 8 bases left between them. Written as DNA, the CDR3 is TGCAGCGTTGAAGTTAGTCAAGGAAACACCATATATTTT. It is translated as CSVEVSQGNTIYF.

V usage is TRBV5-1 and J usage is TRBJ2-1; 8 bases are a match to TRBD1. The V gene end was trimmed by 0 bases and the J gene end by 7 bases; junction bases not matched to a gene: 9. The CDR3 has 16 amino acids. Germline CDR1 reads SGHRS; CDR2 reads YFSETQ. The CDR3 here is CASSLVRQGHGNEQFF. CDR3 bases: TGCGCCAGCAGCTTGGTCCGACAGGGGCACGGTAATGAGCAGTTCTTC.

The chain has TRBV11-2 and TRBJ2-5; 9 bases match TRBD1. The CDR3 length is 15 residues. Germline-derived CDR1 and CDR2 are SGHAT and FQNNGV. After removal of 3 bases from V and 5 bases from J, the junction contained 7 bases not matched to a gene. CDR3 DNA sequence: TGTGCCAGCAGCTTTCGGACAGGGGTAGGGGAGACCCAGTACTTC. Its protein product is CASSFRTGVGETQYF.

The chain joins TRBV27 to TRBJ1-1, with TRBD1 matching over 7 bases. V shed 6 bases, J shed 6 bases, and the junction held 16 bases outside the gene matches. This CDR3 is 16 amino acids long. CDR1 and CDR2 from the germline V gene are MNHEY and SMNVEV (reference sequence). In nucleotides, the CDR3 is TGTGCCAGCAGCTCAAGGGCCCGACAGGGTAGGGCTGAAGCTTTCTTT. Its protein product is CASSSRARQGRAEAFF.